This TCR beta chain was recovered during a study of blood T cells in healthy people across ages. A second PCR of about 7 to 12 cycles used a sample-barcoded 5' primer and a J-beta primer mix. TCRdb reanalysed the 5' RACE reads using MiXCR and keeps one entry per CDR3 protein. The table includes about 730,000 distinct CDR3 sequences, roughly 41% detected once. Study conclusions and caveats: Roughly linear age-related decline in beta diversity appeared, significant by age 40. Estimates based on one million T cells were treated as lower bounds. There was no known CMV status for donors, so expanded clonotype changes were possibly confounded.

This clonotype was observed a few times. The antigen is undetermined. A minimum of 7 million PBMCs was isolated per sample. The CDR3 has 14 residues. Looked up from germline, CDR1 is SGHRS and CDR2 is YFSETQ. Trimming took off 4 bases at V and 2 bases at J, with 11 bases between the two ends. The clonotype originates from a woman aged 55 to 70 in good health. Material: blood. The chain employs TRBV5-1 and TRBJ2-3; D remains unclear. The CDR3 here is CASSQQWATDTQYF. CDR3 coding DNA: TGCGCCAGCAGCCAACAATGGGCCACAGATACGCAGTATTTT.